This T cell receptor (beta chain) derives from a study of blood T cells in healthy people across ages. Peripheral blood, about 10 milliliters per donor, was collected. This clonotype was seen more than once but under ten times. Its antigen is still unknown. V lost 5 bases and J lost 1, with 11 bases in between. The CDR3 length is 14 residues. Germline CDR1 is DFQATT and CDR2 is SNEGSKA (reference sequence). Study conclusions and caveats: Researchers judged that diversity estimates from one million T cells fell short of true values. Any conclusive comparison of naive versus antigen-experienced cells was prevented by using unsorted PBMCs.

Primers used in a second PCR of roughly 7 to 12 cycles were a sample-barcoded 5' primer and a J-beta primer mix. TCRdb called the 5' RACE reads again in MiXCR, with one record for every CDR3 protein. This repertoire shows 700,000 or so distinct CDR3 sequences, roughly 20% found once; its top ten account for about 20%. V usage is TRBV20-1 and J usage is TRBJ1-4, with no clear D. The TCR was taken from a man between 65 and 79 years old in good health. The sequenced sample was blood. Here the CDR3 DNA reads TGCAGTGCTCCTTCAGCTGGAACTAATGAAAAACTGTTTTTT. Its translation is CSAPSAGTNEKLFF.